This T cell receptor (beta chain) was profiled in a study of OX40 agonist ivuxolimab in advanced cancers. The CDR3 is made up of 15 amino acids. V shed 2 bases and J 9 bases; nucleotides not matched to a gene: 9. The germline V gene encodes CDR1 KGHSH and CDR2 LQKENI. Here immunoSEQ multiplex PCR was the method, and the copy in TCRdb shows in-frame clones only, minus some. Found here are roughly 86,000 clones, 90% to 95% of them singletons; the top ten hold approximately 0.41%. Material: CD4+ or CD8+ T cells sorted from blood, obtained in a trial of the OX40 agonist ivuxolimab. The chain links TRBV18 to TRBJ1-5, with TRBD1 matching over 8 bases. The sequence was collected from an adult with an advanced solid tumor such as melanoma, head and neck, liver or kidney cancer. CDR3 coding DNA: TGTGCCAGCTCACCAGGGACAGGTGACCTGGGGCCCCAGCATTTT. It specifies CASSPGTGDLGPQHF.